This TCR beta chain was found in a study of blood T cell repertoires in COVID-19. Overall study: The origin of the acute and convalescent COVID-19 samples was the United States, Italy and Spain. T cells, B-cell-depleted T cells, or PBMCs provided the cDNA or gDNA that served as material.

CDR3 size: 15 residues. CDR1 and CDR2 (germline): SEHNR, FQNEAQ (reference sequence). V gave up 5 bases and J gave up 7 bases; unmatched junction bases: 6. Authors' processing steps: Reference gene primer amplification in the assay estimated nucleated cell counts. Assay: immunoSEQ multiplex PCR; the TCRdb copy retains only in-frame clones and omits some. V, J and clone size are those of that table, while D and trimming were read from the DNA. The sample shows under 200,000 clones, approximately 84% of them seen only once. The chain carries TRBV7-9 and TRBJ2-1, with TRBD1 matching over 12 bases. Sequencing input: peripheral blood. This clonotype was obtained from a man in his late teens or twenties with active or convalescent COVID-19. CDR3 region: CASSGTGGFRNEQFF. As DNA, the CDR3 is TGTGCCAGCAGCGGGACAGGGGGCTTTAGGAATGAGCAGTTCTTC. Full variable domain (missing parts from reference TRBV7-9 and TRBJ2-1): DTGVSQNPRHKITKRGQNVTFRCDPISEHNRLYWYRQTLGQGPEFLTYFQNEAQLEKSRLLSDRFSAERPKGSFSTLEIQRTEQGDSAMYLCASSGTGGFRNEQFFGPGTRLTVL.